This TCR beta chain was recorded in a study of T cell responses to AZD1222 COVID-19 vaccine. General observations from the study: Sampling captured repertoires only after the peak T cell response.

Pooling of second doses given at about 4 or about 12 weeks was done. Of note for this clone: Its antigen is not known.

The V and J ends lost 2 bases and 7 bases, in that order; junction bases with no gene match: 2. CDR3 length equals 14 residues. Germline CDR1 reads MNHEY; CDR2 reads SVGAGI. Data came from immunoSEQ multiplex PCR; TCRdb stores just in-frame clones and leaves some out. The sample includes about 200,000 clones, approximately 89% of them seen just once. Material: peripheral blood, obtained 28 days after the second AZD1222 dose. The source of this sequence is an adult who received the AZD1222 COVID-19 vaccine. V usage is TRBV6-5 and J usage is TRBJ1-6; TRBD1 matches 7 bases. This chain's CDR3 is CASSYGQDNSPLHF. In DNA form, the CDR3 reads TGTGCCAGCAGTTACGGACAGGACAATTCACCCCTCCACTTT.